These T cell receptor beta chains were read from a single sample in a study of CD8 T cells in ankylosing spondylitis. Using its own MiXCR run on the 5' RACE reads, TCRdb lists one record per CDR3 protein. The repertoire holds hundreds of thousands of distinct CDR3 sequences, roughly 26% seen once, with roughly 0.9% in the top ten. Sequenced: blood, either unsorted or a sorted T cell fraction (not recorded which). The receptors originated from a male donor with ankylosing spondylitis. The CDR3 runs from the conserved cysteine through the conserved F or W. The D gene is left open where the match is weak. The size entry is marked missing in some rows and otherwise reads once, few, many or a size class.

CDR3 | DNA | J | length | V | size | D
CSAPEGASYNEQFF | TGCAGTGCCCCCGAAGGAGCCTCCTACAATGAGCAGTTCTTC | TRBJ2-1 | 14 | TRBV20-1 | few | NA
CATTAGVSTDTQYF | TGTGCCACCACCGCCGGGGTTAGCACAGATACGCAGTATTTT | TRBJ2-3 | 14 | TRBV24-1 | NA | NA
CASTLSGLVNNEQFF | TGTGCCAGCACCCTGAGTGGGCTAGTCAACAATGAGCAGTTCTTC | TRBJ2-1 | 15 | TRBV2 | NA | NA
CASSLDRGTQYF | TGTGCCAGCAGCTTGGACAGGGGGACGCAGTATTTT | TRBJ2-3 | 12 | TRBV5-6 | many | TRBD1
CSARAGLAGRNEQFF | TGCAGTGCTAGAGCGGGACTAGCGGGACGAAATGAGCAGTTCTTC | TRBJ2-1 | 15 | TRBV20-1 | few | TRBD2
CASRSHSLRSYNEQFF | TGTGCCAGCAGAAGCCACTCCCTACGCTCCTACAATGAGCAGTTCTTC | TRBJ2-1 | 16 | TRBV2 | many | NA
CASSLLGSVNQPQHF | TGCGCCAGCAGCTTACTCGGGTCGGTTAATCAGCCCCAGCATTTT | TRBJ1-5 | 15 | TRBV5-1 | few | NA
CASSQEGLAGYNEQFF | TGCGCCAGCAGCCAAGAAGGGCTAGCCGGCTACAATGAGCAGTTCTTC | TRBJ2-1 | 16 | TRBV4-1 | NA | NA
CASSQDPGTGQSNQPQHF | TGCGCCAGCAGCCAAGATCCCGGGACAGGGCAAAGCAATCAGCCCCAGCATTTT | TRBJ1-5 | 18 | TRBV4-1 | few | TRBD1
CASGDLSGELFF | TGCGCCAGCGGCGACCTGTCCGGGGAGCTGTTTTTT | TRBJ2-2 | 12 | TRBV5-1 | few | NA
CASKLTGDWSDGYTF | TGTGCCAGCAAACTAACAGGAGACTGGAGCGATGGCTACACCTTC | TRBJ1-2 | 15 | TRBV7-9 | NA | NA
CAFSSRVVKRIYNEQFF | TGTGCCTTCAGTTCCCGGGTTGTGAAGCGGATCTACAATGAGCAGTTCTTC | TRBJ2-1 | 17 | TRBV2 | NA | NA
CASGMQEENTEAFF | TGTGCTAGTGGTATGCAGGAAGAGAACACTGAAGCTTTCTTT | TRBJ1-1 | 14 | TRBV12-5 | few | NA
CASSQVEIIAGSGNTIYF | TGTGCCAGCAGCCAGGTAGAGATAATAGCAGGGTCCGGAAACACCATATATTTT | TRBJ1-3 | 18 | TRBV4-2 | few | NA
CAIRGTSGSRTGELFF | TGTGCCATCAGAGGGACTAGCGGGAGTAGGACCGGGGAGCTGTTTTTT | TRBJ2-2 | 16 | TRBV10-3 | NA | TRBD2